This TCR beta chain appears in the sequencing data of a study of prognosis after radiotherapy for stage I lung cancer. In its sample, this clonotype was seen many times. CDR3 of TCR beta was amplified from genomic DNA via a two-round multiplex PCR. Amplification in first-round PCR relied on primers specific to each TRBV and TRBJ gene. TCRdb re-called the multiplex PCR reads with MiXCR, one entry per CDR3 protein. Seen here are roughly 17,000 distinct CDR3 sequences, 29% observed once, and the top ten hold approximately 32%. Germline V CDR1 and CDR2: SGDLS, YYNGEE. This CDR3 has 14 residues. Trimming at V came to 7 bases and at J to 5 bases, leaving 10 bases not matched to a gene.

The receptor was derived from a donor aged 50 or older with non-small cell lung cancer. The sequencing here drew on PBMCs, taken before or after stereotactic body radiation therapy (not recorded which). The rearrangement links TRBV9 to TRBJ2-5; 8 bases are shared with TRBD2. The CDR3 DNA reads as TGTGCCAGCGGGGCGGGAGGATCGGGGGAGACCCAGTACTTC. Translating it yields CASGAGGSGETQYF.